One and the same sample provided the 9 T cell receptor beta chains below, sequenced in a study of cytomegalovirus exposure and HLA in healthy donors. TCRdb keeps only in-frame clones here, not all; method: immunoSEQ multiplex PCR. Counted here are 150,000 to 200,000 clones, about 81% occurring once; the ten biggest clones make up around 1.3%. The sequenced sample was PBMCs. The receptors come from a woman aged 25 to 39 in good health and CMV-seronegative.

The chain employs TRBV2 and TRBJ2-3, with 10 bases aligning to TRBD1. Germline V CDR1 and CDR2: SNHLY, FYNNEI. The CDR3 spans 14 residues. Trimming took 10 bases from V and 1 from J; bases not matched to a gene: 5. The CDR3 DNA sequence: TGTGCCAACAAAGGGACAGGGGGCACAGATACGCAGTATTTT. It specifies CANKGTGGTDTQYF.

This rearrangement joins TRBV4-1 to TRBJ2-3; perhaps TRBD2 as D (5 bases). The CDR3 spans 13 residues. V dropped 1 base and J dropped 5 bases, with 7 bases sitting between them. From germline, CDR1 is MGHRA and CDR2 YSYEKL. The CDR3 sequence: CASSQGREDTQYF. CDR3 DNA sequence: TGCGCCAGCAGCCAAGGTCGGGAAGATACGCAGTATTTT.

The rearrangement links TRBV4-1 to TRBJ2-3; D possibly corresponds to TRBD2 (6 bases). The CDR3 is made up of 16 amino acids. Germline-derived CDR1 and CDR2 are MGHRA and YSYEKL. Trimming took off 1 base at V and 4 bases at J, with 15 bases between the two ends. The chain's CDR3 is CASSQGASATADTQYF. CDR3 coding DNA: TGCGCCAGCAGCCAAGGGGCTAGCGCGACCGCAGATACGCAGTATTTT.

The V call is TRBV5-4, the J call TRBJ1-2, with 9 bases identical to TRBD1. The V and J ends lost 0 bases and 7 bases, in that order; junction bases with no gene match: 7. The germline CDR1 and CDR2 sequences are SGHNT and YYREEE (reference sequence). This CDR3 spans 15 amino acids. For the CDR3, the DNA is TGTGCCAGCAGCTTGGAAGGGACAGGGACTGGTGGCTACACCTTC. It yields the protein CASSLEGTGTGGYTF.

CDR3 bases: TGTGCCAGCAGTTACGGGACAGGTACCCCGATTTCAGCTTTCTTT. Its translation: CASSYGTGTPISAFF. This sequence joins TRBV6-5 and TRBJ1-1, with 8 bases identical to TRBD1. The length of the CDR3 is 15 residues. J was trimmed by 10 bases and V by 2 bases; bases with no gene match: 12. CDR1 MNHEY and CDR2 SVGAGI come from the germline V gene.

Notes on this clone: This same CDR3 is encoded by further DNA sequences in the sample. The chain has TRBV7-9 and TRBJ1-2; D is unresolved. V was clipped by 4 bases and J by 5 bases, with 8 bases between them. CDR1 and CDR2 (germline): SEHNR, FQNEAQ (reference sequence). The length of the CDR3 is 12 residues. CDR3 region: CASSSGVYGYTF. CDR3 nucleotide sequence: TGTGCCAGCAGCTCCGGGGTGTATGGCTACACCTTC.

This clone was counted a few times. This sequence joins TRBV9 and TRBJ1-2; D not certain. The CDR3 extends over 14 amino acids. V lost 2 bases and J lost 3, with 11 bases in between. The germline V gene has CDR1 SGDLS and CDR2 YYNGEE. Written as DNA, the CDR3 is TGTGCCAGCAGCGTGACTAGGGAGGACTATGGCTACACCTTC. Amino acids: CASSVTREDYGYTF.

This clone occurred a few times. The chain couples TRBV6-5 to TRBJ2-7; 8 bases map to TRBD2. CDR3 length: 13 amino acids. Germline values: CDR1 MNHEY, CDR2 SVGAGI. V lost 6 bases and J lost 1; bases outside the gene matches: 2. CDR3 in DNA: TGTGCCAGCAGCTCGGGGGGGTCCTACGAGCAGTACTTC. Translating it yields CASSSGGSYEQYF.

The chain has TRBV19 and TRBJ1-5; 8 bases match TRBD1. J gave up 5 bases and V 7 bases, and 7 bases lay outside the gene matches. The CDR3 is 14 residues long. Germline CDR1 LNHDA, CDR2 SQIVND (reference sequence). CDR3: CASTQGAVDQPQHF. DNA of the CDR3: TGTGCCAGTACCCAGGGGGCTGTGGATCAGCCCCAGCATTTT.